These T cell receptor beta chains were read from a single sample in a study of blood T cell repertoires in COVID-19. The data were produced by immunoSEQ multiplex PCR, yet TCRdb's version contains in-frame clones alone and is incomplete. The sample comprises 87,000 or so clones, about 87% of which are singletons, and under 8% rests with the top ten. Sequenced material: peripheral blood. These receptors all stem from a human donor with acute or convalescent COVID-19. The donor label of this sample is uncertain. CDR3s include the opening cysteine and the closing phenylalanine or tryptophan. The D gene is left open where the match is weak. Clone size is given for some rows only: seen once, a few or many times, or a class if the clone is expanded.

.	TRBV11-2	TRBD1	TRBJ1-4	CASSPRQGGNEKLFF	TGTGCCAGCAGCCCCCGACAGGGAGGTAATGAAAAACTGTTTTTT
.	TRBV7-3	.	TRBJ2-3	CASSLKGPDTQYF	TGTGCCAGCAGCTTAAAGGGGCCAGATACGCAGTATTTT
.	TRBV2	.	TRBJ2-3	CASSPVLGRTDTQYF	TGTGCCAGCAGTCCCGTACTAGGCCGCACAGATACGCAGTATTTT
once	TRBV7-2	.	TRBJ2-3	CAVGRDTQYF	TGTGCCGTAGGGAGGGATACGCAGTATTTT
few	TRBV6-2/TRBV6-3	.	TRBJ2-7	CASSYPDRIRHEQYF	TGTGCCAGCAGTTACCCCGATAGAATCCGCCACGAGCAGTACTTC
.	TRBV11-2	TRBD2	TRBJ2-5	CASSLDRLAGYQETQYF	TGTGCCAGCAGCTTAGATCGACTAGCGGGGTACCAAGAGACCCAGTACTTC
.	TRBV4-1	TRBD1	TRBJ1-3	CASSQRTRTGIDSGNTIYF	TGCGCCAGCAGCCAACGAACAAGGACAGGGATAGACTCTGGAAACACCATATATTTT
once	TRBV21-1	.	TRBJ1-4	CASSKVSDRDNEKLFF	TGTGCCAGCAGCAAAGTTTCCGACAGAGATAATGAAAAACTGTTTTTT
.	TRBV7-9	TRBD2	TRBJ2-3	CASSLGAAGITDTQYF	TGTGCCAGCAGCTTAGGGGCAGCGGGAATCACAGATACGCAGTATTTT
.	TRBV4-2	.	TRBJ1-2	CASSQRDGYGYTF	TGTGCCAGCAGCCAGCGGGACGGCTATGGCTACACCTTC
.	TRBV5-4	TRBD2	TRBJ2-5	CASSTALGLAGETQYF	TGTGCCAGCAGCACCGCCCTAGGACTAGCGGGGGAGACCCAGTACTTC
once	TRBV28	.	TRBJ1-2	CASNGSKGYTF	TGTGCCAGCAATGGGAGCAAGGGCTACACCTTC
.	TRBV9	.	TRBJ1-4	CASSRWEGNEKLFF	TGTGCCAGCAGCCGATGGGAGGGTAATGAAAAACTGTTTTTT
.	TRBV7-3	.	TRBJ2-2	CASSLGAPAYGELFF	TGTGCCAGCAGCTTAGGGGCTCCCGCCTACGGGGAGCTGTTTTTT
many	TRBV28	.	TRBJ2-1	CASTPFGSSYNEQFF	TGTGCCAGCACCCCTTTTGGGAGCTCCTACAATGAGCAGTTCTTC
.	TRBV7-6	.	TRBJ1-3	CASSLDSPSSGNTIYF	TGTGCCAGCAGCTTAGACAGCCCCAGCTCTGGAAACACCATATATTTT